This T cell receptor (beta chain) is from a study of cytomegalovirus exposure and HLA in healthy donors. With 60 Vbeta and 13 Jbeta primers, the PCR was carried out. Data came from immunoSEQ multiplex PCR; TCRdb stores just in-frame clones and leaves some out. Among more than 150,000 clones listed, about four fifths were seen once. About this clone itself: Its antigen is currently unknown.

The CDR3 runs 14 residues. The germline V gene has CDR1 SQVTM and CDR2 ANQGSEA. The junction had 7 bases not matched to a gene; V was cut back by 5 bases and J by 1 base. Study-level results: Analysis performed later found more than 15,000 TCR beta sequences associated with HLA alleles at 0.05 false discovery rate. V- and J-gene trimming in TCR beta was tied to a missense DCLRE1C variant by an analysis performed later. Productive status was seen about 90% or about 30% of the time for most TCR beta V segments in an earlier analysis. Indistinguishable V segments, including TRBV6-2 and TRBV6-3, were excluded.

This sequence originates from a girl aged 10-17 years in good health and CMV-seropositive. V gene TRBV29-1 combines with J gene TRBJ1-1; 7 bases are a match to TRBD1. Input material: PBMCs. For the CDR3, the DNA is TGCAGCGTTCAGGCAGGGGGTAAGAACACTGAAGCTTTCTTT. Its translation: CSVQAGGKNTEAFF.